Following are 32 T cell receptor beta chains from one sample sequenced in a study of cytomegalovirus exposure and HLA in healthy donors. Primers for the PCR totalled 60 Vbeta and 13 Jbeta. Generated by immunoSEQ multiplex PCR, the TCRdb table keeps only in-frame clones and is missing some. This sample has over 50,000 clones, with just under 85% found just once. The sample comprised PBMCs. These receptors were taken from a man aged 35-49 years in good health and CMV-seronegative.

The chain combines TRBV27 with TRBJ2-7; D is undetermined. Germline V CDR1 and CDR2: MNHEY, SMNVEV (reference sequence). This CDR3 comprises 16 residues. V shed 0 bases and J shed 2 bases, with 14 bases lying between them. The CDR3: CASSLSKTGYPYEQYF. The CDR3 coding sequence is TGTGCCAGCAGTTTATCCAAGACTGGTTATCCCTACGAGCAGTACTTC.

This clone appeared a few times. V gene TRBV13 combines with J gene TRBJ2-3; D may be TRBD1 (6 bases). Germline assignment: CDR1 PRHDT and CDR2 FYEKMQ (reference sequence). Trimming removed 4 bases at V and 2 bases at J, with 13 bases between. This CDR3 contains 15 residues. In DNA form, the CDR3 reads TGTGCCAGCAGCTCCAATACAGGGTACACAGATACGCAGTATTTT. Protein: CASSSNTGYTDTQYF.

The chain combines TRBV5-4 with TRBJ2-1, with TRBD2 as a possible D gene (5 bases). The CDR3 extends over 16 amino acids. Germline lookup yields CDR1 SGHNT and CDR2 YYREEE (reference sequence). V lost 2 bases and J 0 bases, leaving 12 bases between the germline ends. The CDR3 protein is CASSLRGPFSYNEQFF. CDR3 nucleotide sequence: TGTGCCAGCAGCTTAAGAGGGCCGTTCTCCTACAATGAGCAGTTCTTC.

This clone was counted a few times. The chain has TRBV7-9 and TRBJ2-1; 7 nucleotides match TRBD2. Germline V CDR1 and CDR2: SEHNR, FQNEAQ (reference sequence). Germline trimming cut 4 bases from V and 5 bases from J; bases unmatched to any gene: 14. CDR3 length equals 17 residues. The CDR3: CASSSDWREGMNNEQFF. CDR3 bases: TGTGCCAGCAGCTCCGATTGGAGGGAGGGTATGAACAATGAGCAGTTCTTC.

This clone was observed a handful of times. The rearrangement uses TRBV4-3 and TRBJ1-6, with TRBD1 matching over 7 bases. Unmatched junction bases numbered 9, after V lost 8 bases and J lost 5 bases. Germline V gene sequence: CDR1 LGHNA, CDR2 YSLEER. The CDR3 contains 15 residues. CDR3 in amino acids: CASRYTTGDNSPLHF. The CDR3 coding sequence is TGCGCCAGCCGCTATACTACAGGGGATAATTCACCCCTCCACTTT.

In regard to this clone: One end of the junction does not line up with germline, which may come from a read error. The rearrangement joins TRBV7-2 to TRBJ2-5, with 7 nucleotides matching TRBD1. CDR3 length: 11 amino acids. Looked up from germline, CDR1 is SGHTA and CDR2 is FQGNSA. DNA of the CDR3: TGCCAACCAGGGGGACGTGAGACCCAGTACTTC. This gives the protein CQPGGRETQYF. The full variable domain, rest sourced from reference TRBV7-2 and TRBJ2-5, is GAGVSQSPSNKVTEKGKDVELRCDPISGHTALYWYRQSLGQGLEFLIYFQGNSAPDKSGLPSDRFSAERTGGSVSTLTIQRTQQEDSAVYLCQPGGRETQYFGPGTRLLVL.

This clone is a singleton in its sample. The chain is built from TRBV7-6 and TRBJ2-3, with 7 bases identical to TRBD2. J lost 4 bases, V lost 9 bases, and 1 base had no gene match. CDR3 length: 11 amino acids. CDR1 and CDR2 from the germline V gene are SGHVS and FNYEAQ. The DNA for the CDR3 is TGTGCCAGTGGGGGGGCAGATACGCAGTATTTT. It yields the protein CASGGADTQYF.

V gene TRBV6-1 combines with J gene TRBJ2-3; perhaps TRBD2 as D (6 bases). The CDR3 runs to 13 residues. Germline V gene data show CDR1 as MNHNS and CDR2 as SASEGT. V gave up 8 bases and J gave up 5 bases, with 14 bases separating them. The CDR3 region is CASGGLRQDTQYF. The CDR3 DNA reads as TGTGCCAGCGGCGGACTAAGGCAAGATACGCAGTATTTT.

There are a few counts of this clone. This sequence joins TRBV19 and TRBJ2-7; TRBD1 aligns across 7 bases. The CDR3 spans 13 residues. Trimming took 4 bases from V and 9 from J; bases not matched to a gene: 9. Germline CDR1 reads LNHDA; CDR2 reads SQIVND (reference sequence). DNA of the CDR3: TGTGCCAGTAGTACAGGGACAGCATCTTCGCAGTACTTC. This codes for CASSTGTASSQYF.

The chain links TRBV30 to TRBJ1-5; 7 bases align to TRBD1. Trimming cost V 3 bases and J 2 bases; bases outside gene matches: 4. The CDR3 spans 14 residues. Germline CDR1 and CDR2: GTSNPN and SVGIG (reference sequence). The CDR3 loop reads CAWSQGGGNQPQHF. The CDR3 bases are TGTGCCTGGAGCCAGGGGGGAGGCAATCAGCCCCAGCATTTT.

This chain joins TRBV29-1 and TRBJ1-3, with D possibly being TRBD1 (5 bases). Germline CDR1 SQVTM, CDR2 ANQGSEA. CDR3 length equals 14 residues. The V gene lost 7 bases and the J gene lost 0 bases, with 13 bases spanning the gap. CDR3 region: CSAIDSRSGNTIYF. The CDR3 DNA reads as TGCAGCGCGATAGACAGCCGCTCTGGAAACACCATATATTTT.

The table lists this clone with a count of one. The chain links TRBV7-2 to TRBJ2-5; D might be TRBD2 (5 bases). V lost 0 bases and J 2 bases, leaving 10 bases between the germline ends. CDR3 length equals 15 residues. Looked up from germline, CDR1 is SGHTA and CDR2 is FQGNSA. This CDR3 is CASSLALGGQETQYF. In nucleotides, the CDR3 is TGTGCCAGCAGCTTAGCGCTTGGAGGACAAGAGACCCAGTACTTC.

The chain carries TRBV12-5 and TRBJ2-3; TRBD2 agrees at 11 bases. Germline V gives CDR1 LGHNT, CDR2 FRNRAP. The CDR3 runs to 15 residues. Trimming took 4 bases from V and 2 from J; bases not matched to a gene: 2. The CDR3 region is CASGSSGGITDTQYF. The CDR3 DNA is TGTGCTAGTGGTTCTAGCGGGGGGATCACAGATACGCAGTATTTT.

The V and J genes are TRBV7-2 and TRBJ1-2, with 7 bases that match TRBD1. The germline V gene has CDR1 SGHTA and CDR2 FQGNSA. The CDR3 extends over 14 amino acids. With V trimmed by 3 bases and J by 5 bases, 6 bases remained unmatched. The CDR3 sequence is CASSFPTGRYGYTF. CDR3 coding DNA: TGTGCCAGCAGCTTTCCGACAGGGAGGTATGGCTACACCTTC.

The V and J genes are TRBV27 and TRBJ2-7, with no clear D. The germline V gene has CDR1 MNHEY and CDR2 SMNVEV (reference sequence). The V and J ends lost 4 bases and 2 bases respectively, with 9 bases between them. This CDR3 has 13 residues. The CDR3 spells CASSSRLAYEQYF. As DNA, the CDR3 is TGTGCCAGCAGTTCCCGACTCGCCTACGAGCAGTACTTC.

The chain has TRBV29-1 and TRBJ1-2, with D maybe TRBD1 (6 bases). Germline assignment: CDR1 SQVTM and CDR2 ANQGSEA. The CDR3 totals 12 residues. Trimming took 7 bases from V and 5 from J, leaving 14 bases between them. CDR3 sequence reads: CSAEGQIYGYTF. CDR3 bases: TGCAGCGCCGAAGGACAGATTTATGGCTACACCTTC.

The V and J genes are TRBV7-2 and TRBJ2-5; the match to TRBD2 covers 10 bases. With 1 base clipped from V and 2 bases from J, the junction kept 13 bases outside the gene matches. Germline V gives CDR1 SGHTA, CDR2 FQGNSA. The CDR3 sequence is 19 residues long. The CDR3 bases are TGTGCCAGCAGCTTAGAGGCCCGGCCTAGCGGGGGTGGGCAAGAGACCCAGTACTTC. Its translation: CASSLEARPSGGGQETQYF.

The chain employs TRBV2 and TRBJ1-6; weak D call: TRBD1 (6 bases). The CDR3 runs 18 residues. V gave up 2 bases and J gave up 5 bases, with 19 bases separating them. CDR1 and CDR2 from the germline V gene are SNHLY and FYNNEI. CDR3 sequence (DNA): TGTGCCAGCAGTGAATTAGCGTCCGGGACACTAAATAATTCACCCCTCCACTTT. Its translation: CASSELASGTLNNSPLHF.

The rearrangement links TRBV5-6 to TRBJ2-7, with 7 bases fitting TRBD2. The CDR3 spans 12 residues. The junction had 7 bases not matched to a gene; V was cut back by 7 bases and J by 6 bases. CDR1 and CDR2 from the germline V gene are SGHDT and YYEEEE. This CDR3 is CASGGGSSEQYF. In nucleotides, the CDR3 is TGTGCCAGCGGGGGGGGTTCTAGCGAGCAGTACTTC.

The V gene is TRBV28, the J gene TRBJ1-5, with TRBD1 matching 9 bases. Losses at the gene ends were 2 bases for V and 5 bases for J; bases not matched to a gene: 7. The CDR3 is 16 residues long. CDR1 is MDHEN, CDR2 SYDVKM, per germline. For the CDR3, the DNA is TGTGCCAGCAGTTTAAAACAGGGGGCCGGCGATCAGCCCCAGCATTTT. Its translation: CASSLKQGAGDQPQHF. The complete variable domain, with remaining parts taken from reference TRBV28 and TRBJ1-5, reads DVKVTQSSRYLVKRTGEKVFLECVQDMDHENMFWYRQDPGLGLRLIYFSYDVKMKEKGDIPEGYSVSREKKERFSLILESASTNQTSMYLCASSLKQGAGDQPQHFGDGTRLSIL.

This sequence joins TRBV28 and TRBJ1-2; no firm D call. Germline V gene data show CDR1 as MDHEN and CDR2 as SYDVKM. The ends were cut back, 6 bases at V and 3 bases at J, with 11 bases in the middle. The CDR3 runs 13 residues. The CDR3: CASRPSGYYGYTF. CDR3 bases: TGTGCCAGCAGACCGTCGGGTTACTATGGCTACACCTTC.

This clone was seen only a few times. The rearrangement links TRBV5-6 to TRBJ2-1; 10 bases match TRBD1. The CDR3 loop spans 15 amino acids. Germline CDR1 is SGHDT and CDR2 is YYEEEE. The trim removed 0 bases at V and 5 bases at J, leaving 2 bases unmatched. The CDR3 DNA follows: TGTGCCAGCAGCTTGGGACAGGGGGCCCACAATGAGCAGTTCTTC. It translates to CASSLGQGAHNEQFF.

This chain connects TRBV9 to TRBJ2-3; 9 bases fit TRBD2. The CDR3 has 16 residues. Trimming cost V 3 bases and J 3 bases; bases outside gene matches: 8. The germline gives CDR1 SGDLS, CDR2 YYNGEE. CDR3 nucleotides: TGTGCCAGCAGCGCCCCGAGCGGGGGGTTTACAGATACGCAGTATTTT. Residues: CASSAPSGGFTDTQYF.

The chain recombines TRBV5-1 with TRBJ2-7; 9 bases are a match to TRBD1. V trimming: 0 bases; J trimming: 4 bases; junction bases outside the gene matches: 11. CDR3 length: 17 amino acids. CDR1 is SGHRS, CDR2 YFSETQ, per germline. The chain's CDR3 is CASSLGPTGGGFYEQYF. The CDR3 coding sequence is TGCGCCAGCAGCTTGGGCCCAACAGGGGGCGGATTTTACGAGCAGTACTTC.

The chain is built from TRBV4-1 and TRBJ1-1, with unresolved D. The germline V gene has CDR1 MGHRA and CDR2 YSYEKL. V lost 0 bases, J lost 3 bases, and 17 bases lay in between. The CDR3 has 17 residues. The CDR3 bases are TGCGCCAGCAGCCAAGATCTCCCCCGTTTGCAGGACACTGAAGCTTTCTTT. It is translated as CASSQDLPRLQDTEAFF.

The CDR3 loop is CTSSDRPRTVINEKLFF. In DNA form, the CDR3 reads TGCACCAGCAGCGACCGCCCCAGGACAGTGATTAATGAAAAACTGTTTTTT. The rearrangement links TRBV1 to TRBJ1-4; TRBD1, the table's D call, was not compared with the DNA. TRBV1 is a recognized pseudogene. The CDR3 is made up of 17 amino acids.

The chain joins TRBV9 to TRBJ2-4, with 7 bases fitting TRBD2. Trimming removed 4 bases from V and 0 bases from J; junction bases left unmatched: 10. The length of the CDR3 is 17 residues. Germline V gene sequence: CDR1 SGDLS, CDR2 YYNGEE. The CDR3 loop is CASSPLGGELAKNIQYF. For the CDR3, the DNA is TGTGCCAGCAGCCCCCTTGGGGGGGAACTAGCCAAAAACATTCAGTACTTC.

This chain connects TRBV10-3 to TRBJ2-5; D uncertain. CDR3 size: 14 residues. V lost 4 bases to trimming and J lost 1 base, with 10 bases between them. CDR1 ENHRY and CDR2 SYGVKD come from the germline V gene. CDR3 loop: CAISGYNTQETQYF. The CDR3 bases are TGTGCCATCAGTGGTTATAACACCCAAGAGACCCAGTACTTC.

This rearrangement joins TRBV11-2 to TRBJ1-5; no definite D call. Germline loops: CDR1 SGHAT, CDR2 FQNNGV. The CDR3 runs to 15 residues. V dropped 0 bases and J dropped 0 bases, with 6 bases sitting between them. CDR3 residues: CASSLDSHSNQPQHF. DNA of the CDR3: TGTGCCAGCAGCTTAGATTCCCATAGCAATCAGCCCCAGCATTTT.

The DNA of the CDR3 is TGTGCCAGCAGTGTCGGACAGGGGGGAAGCAATCAGCCCCAGCATTTT. Translated: CASSVGQGGSNQPQHF. The chain joins TRBV6-1 to TRBJ1-5; 10 bases align to TRBD1. CDR3 length equals 16 residues. After removal of 4 bases from V and 1 base from J, the junction contained 4 bases not matched to a gene. Germline CDR1 reads MNHNS; CDR2 reads SASEGT.

DNA of the CDR3: TGTGCCAGCAGCTTACGCGGGGCCAAGGGCGGCTACACCTTC. Translated, it gives CASSLRGAKGGYTF. The genes are TRBV7-3 and TRBJ1-2, with D maybe TRBD1 (5 bases). The V end lost 2 bases, the J end lost 8 bases, and 15 bases lay between the germline ends. The CDR3 runs 14 residues. Germline lookup yields CDR1 SGHTA and CDR2 FQGTGA.

This chain joins TRBV6-5 and TRBJ1-1; D is unclear. Trimming removed 5 bases from V and 0 bases from J, with 10 bases in between. The CDR3 is 14 residues long. Germline CDR1 and CDR2: MNHEY and SVGAGI. The CDR3 nucleotides are TGTGCCAGCAGTCCAAGGACTCTGAACACTGAAGCTTTCTTT. Amino acids: CASSPRTLNTEAFF.